Listed below are T cell receptor beta chains from one sample, sequenced in a study of blood T cell repertoires in COVID-19. Clones were sequenced by immunoSEQ multiplex PCR, and TCRdb holds only the in-frame ones, with some missing. The sample yields some 140,000 clones, approximately 80% seen once. Sequencing was performed on peripheral blood. The receptors were gathered from a woman aged 55-69 years with active or convalescent COVID-19. The CDR3 runs from the conserved cysteine through the conserved F or W. A D gene is named only where the DNA matches it firmly. Part of the rows lack a size; the others show once, few, many or a class for expanded clones.

j_gene: TRBJ1-4; d_gene: NA; abundance: NA; v_gene: TRBV4-1; CDR3aa: CASSPLLVTDNEKLFF; CDR3nt: TGCGCCAGCAGCCCCCTTTTAGTCACCGATAATGAAAAACTGTTTTTT
j_gene: TRBJ1-1; d_gene: NA; abundance: NA; v_gene: TRBV18; CDR3aa: CASSPSGSHAEAFF; CDR3nt: TGTGCCAGCTCACCCTCGGGTTCTCACGCTGAAGCTTTCTTT
j_gene: TRBJ2-7; d_gene: TRBD2; abundance: once; v_gene: TRBV28; CDR3aa: CASSLGTNYEQYF; CDR3nt: TGTGCCAGCAGCCTGGGGACTAACTACGAGCAGTACTTC
j_gene: TRBJ1-2; d_gene: TRBD1; abundance: NA; v_gene: TRBV18; CDR3aa: CASSPRVGQGEEGYTF; CDR3nt: TGTGCCAGCTCACCAAGGGTCGGACAGGGTGAGGAAGGCTACACCTTC
j_gene: TRBJ2-7; d_gene: NA; abundance: once; v_gene: TRBV10-3; CDR3aa: CAISEVDRTYEQYF; CDR3nt: TGTGCCATCAGTGAGGTTGACAGAACCTACGAGCAGTACTTC
j_gene: TRBJ1-1; d_gene: TRBD1; abundance: NA; v_gene: TRBV28; CDR3aa: CASSPGTGVTNTEAFF; CDR3nt: TGTGCCAGCAGTCCCGGGACAGGGGTAACGAACACTGAAGCTTTCTTT
j_gene: TRBJ1-2; d_gene: TRBD1; abundance: NA; v_gene: TRBV5-1; CDR3aa: CASYLGTGVHGYTF; CDR3nt: TGCGCCAGCTACCTCGGGACAGGGGTCCATGGCTACACCTTC
j_gene: TRBJ1-6; d_gene: NA; abundance: NA; v_gene: TRBV10-3; CDR3aa: CAINHRPGKSSPLHF; CDR3nt: TGTGCCATCAACCACCGACCCGGGAAGAGTTCACCCCTCCACTTT
j_gene: TRBJ2-7; d_gene: NA; abundance: NA; v_gene: TRBV19; CDR3aa: CASTRVYPSGEQYF; CDR3nt: TGTGCCAGTACCAGAGTCTACCCTAGTGGCGAGCAGTACTTC
j_gene: TRBJ1-1; d_gene: NA; abundance: NA; v_gene: TRBV7-2; CDR3aa: CASSFKGGGTEAFF; CDR3nt: TGTGCCAGCAGCTTCAAGGGGGGGGGCACTGAAGCTTTCTTT
j_gene: TRBJ1-1; d_gene: NA; abundance: NA; v_gene: TRBV18; CDR3aa: CASSRDFNMNTEAFF; CDR3nt: TGTGCCAGCTCACGGGACTTTAATATGAACACTGAAGCTTTCTTT
j_gene: TRBJ1-1; d_gene: NA; abundance: NA; v_gene: TRBV3-1/TRBV3-2; CDR3aa: CASSPEQSAKAFF; CDR3nt: TGTGCCAGCAGCCCGGAACAGTCAGCAAAAGCTTTCTTT
j_gene: TRBJ2-5; d_gene: TRBD1; abundance: once; v_gene: TRBV18; CDR3aa: CASSPSGTGVPETQYF; CDR3nt: TGTGCCAGCTCACCGTCCGGGACAGGGGTCCCAGAGACCCAGTACTTC
j_gene: TRBJ1-1; d_gene: NA; abundance: NA; v_gene: TRBV6-5; CDR3aa: CASSSPRVTEAFF; CDR3nt: TGTGCCAGCAGTTCACCCCGCGTCACTGAAGCTTTCTTT